This TCR beta chain was captured by sequencing in a study of neurological immune-mediated disorders. Points from the study as a whole: Private repertoires in all groups were suggested by the absence of shared CDR3 amino acid sequences among expanded clones across subjects.

The unsorted libraries had their origin in 2 million PBMCs stored at -80 C. At least ten counts were recorded for this clonotype. The antigen is unknown. One entry per CDR3 protein results from TCRdb running MiXCR on the 5' RACE reads. The data hold tens of thousands of distinct CDR3 sequences, with 9.5% to 12% observed a single time. The V end was cut by 3 bases, the J end by 8 bases, with 13 bases between. Germline loops: CDR1 LGHDT, CDR2 YNNKEL (reference sequence). This CDR3 contains 13 residues. The chain recombines TRBV3-1 with TRBJ1-2; D gene ambiguous. The receptor was isolated from a man aged 60 to 75 in good health. The sequenced sample consisted of PBMCs. The CDR3 reads CASSHLTSEGYTF. The CDR3 coding sequence is TGTGCCAGCAGCCATCTTACGTCAGAGGGCTACACCTTC.